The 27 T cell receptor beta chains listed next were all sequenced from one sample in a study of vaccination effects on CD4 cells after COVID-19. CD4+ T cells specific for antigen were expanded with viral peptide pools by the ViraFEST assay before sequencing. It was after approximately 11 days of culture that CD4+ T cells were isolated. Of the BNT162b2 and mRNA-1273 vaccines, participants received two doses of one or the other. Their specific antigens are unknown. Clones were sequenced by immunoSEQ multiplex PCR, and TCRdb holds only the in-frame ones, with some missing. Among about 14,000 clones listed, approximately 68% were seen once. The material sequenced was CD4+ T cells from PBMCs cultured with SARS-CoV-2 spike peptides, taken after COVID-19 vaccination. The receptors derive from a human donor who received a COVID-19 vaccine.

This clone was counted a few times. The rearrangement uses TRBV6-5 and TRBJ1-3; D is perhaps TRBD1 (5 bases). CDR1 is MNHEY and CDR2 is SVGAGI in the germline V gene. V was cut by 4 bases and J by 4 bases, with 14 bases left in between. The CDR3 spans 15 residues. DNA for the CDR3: TGTGCCAGCAGTTCCCGACCCTCAGGGGGAAACACCATATATTTT. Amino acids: CASSSRPSGGNTIYF.

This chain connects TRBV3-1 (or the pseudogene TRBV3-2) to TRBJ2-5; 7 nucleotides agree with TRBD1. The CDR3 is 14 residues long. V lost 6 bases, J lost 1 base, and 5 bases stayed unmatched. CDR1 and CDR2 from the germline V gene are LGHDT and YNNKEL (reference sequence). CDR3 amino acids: CASRYTGAQETQYF. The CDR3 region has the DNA TGTGCCAGCAGATACACAGGGGCCCAAGAGACCCAGTACTTC.

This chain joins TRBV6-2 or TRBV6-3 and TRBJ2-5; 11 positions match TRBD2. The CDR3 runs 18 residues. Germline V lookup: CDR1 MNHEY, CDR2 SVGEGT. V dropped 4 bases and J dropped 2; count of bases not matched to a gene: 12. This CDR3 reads CASSSPTRLAGIQETQYF. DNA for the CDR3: TGTGCCAGCAGTTCCCCCACCCGACTAGCGGGGATTCAAGAGACCCAGTACTTC.

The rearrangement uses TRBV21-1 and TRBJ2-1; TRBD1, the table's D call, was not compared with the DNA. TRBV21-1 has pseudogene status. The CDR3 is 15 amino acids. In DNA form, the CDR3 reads TGTGCCAGCAGCACAACTCCGGGACAGGGATGTGAGCAGTTCTTC. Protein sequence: CASSTTPGQGCEQFF.

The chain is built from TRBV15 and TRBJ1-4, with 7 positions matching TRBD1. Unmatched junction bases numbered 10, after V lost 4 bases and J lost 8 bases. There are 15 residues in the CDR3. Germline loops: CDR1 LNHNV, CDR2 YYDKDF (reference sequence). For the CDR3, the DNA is TGTGCCACCAGCATAGGAGGGGGCGCGGAGGAAAAACTGTTTTTT. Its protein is CATSIGGGAEEKLFF.

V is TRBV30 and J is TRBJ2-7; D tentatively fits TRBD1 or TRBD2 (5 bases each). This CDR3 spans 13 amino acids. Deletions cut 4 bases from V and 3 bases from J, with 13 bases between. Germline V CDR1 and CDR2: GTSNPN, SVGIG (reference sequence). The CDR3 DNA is TGTGCCTGGATGGAAGGGACCCACTACGAGCAGTACTTC. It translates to CAWMEGTHYEQYF.

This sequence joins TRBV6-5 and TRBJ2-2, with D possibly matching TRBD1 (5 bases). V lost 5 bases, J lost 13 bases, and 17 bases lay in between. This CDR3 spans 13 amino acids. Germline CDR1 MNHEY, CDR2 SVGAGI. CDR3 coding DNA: TGTGCCAGCAGTCCTTTCCGCCTCCAGGGGCTGTTTTTT. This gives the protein CASSPFRLQGLFF.

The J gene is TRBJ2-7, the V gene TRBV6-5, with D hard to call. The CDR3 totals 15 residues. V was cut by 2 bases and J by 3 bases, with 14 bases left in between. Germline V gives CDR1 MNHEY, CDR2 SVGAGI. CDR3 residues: CASSYGVGGRYEQYF. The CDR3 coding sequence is TGTGCCAGCAGTTACGGGGTTGGTGGACGCTACGAGCAGTACTTC.

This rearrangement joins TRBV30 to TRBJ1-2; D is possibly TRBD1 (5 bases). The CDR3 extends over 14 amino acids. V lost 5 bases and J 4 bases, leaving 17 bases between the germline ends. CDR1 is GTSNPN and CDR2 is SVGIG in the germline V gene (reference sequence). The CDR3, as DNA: TGTGCCTGGGCTCCGGAGCAGGGCCCCTATGGCTACACCTTC. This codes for CAWAPEQGPYGYTF.

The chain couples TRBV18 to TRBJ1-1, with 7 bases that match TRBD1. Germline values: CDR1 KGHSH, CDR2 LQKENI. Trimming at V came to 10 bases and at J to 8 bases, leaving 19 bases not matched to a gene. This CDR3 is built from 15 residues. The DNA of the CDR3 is TGTGCCACTTCGCCGCTAGTAACTCAAGGGGGCGAAGCTTTCTTT. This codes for CATSPLVTQGGEAFF.

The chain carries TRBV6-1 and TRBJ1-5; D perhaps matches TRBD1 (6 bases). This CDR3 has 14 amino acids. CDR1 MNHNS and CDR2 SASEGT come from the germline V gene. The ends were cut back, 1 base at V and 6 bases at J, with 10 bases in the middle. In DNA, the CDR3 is TGTGCCAGCAGTGAAGGGGGGGCTGCTCAGCCCCAGCATTTT. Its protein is CASSEGGAAQPQHF.

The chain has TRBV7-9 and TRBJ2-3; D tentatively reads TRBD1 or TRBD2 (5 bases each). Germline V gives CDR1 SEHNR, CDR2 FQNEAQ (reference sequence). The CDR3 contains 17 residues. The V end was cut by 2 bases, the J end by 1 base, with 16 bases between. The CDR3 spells CASSLRSTTGRTDTQYF. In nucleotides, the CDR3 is TGTGCCAGCAGCTTAAGGTCAACGACGGGGCGCACAGATACGCAGTATTTT. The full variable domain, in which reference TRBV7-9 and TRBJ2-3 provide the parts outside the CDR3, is DTGVSQNPRHKITKRGQNVTFRCDPISEHNRLYWYRQTLGQGPEFLTYFQNEAQLEKSRLLSDRFSAERPKGSFSTLEIQRTEQGDSAMYLCASSLRSTTGRTDTQYFGPGTRLTVL.

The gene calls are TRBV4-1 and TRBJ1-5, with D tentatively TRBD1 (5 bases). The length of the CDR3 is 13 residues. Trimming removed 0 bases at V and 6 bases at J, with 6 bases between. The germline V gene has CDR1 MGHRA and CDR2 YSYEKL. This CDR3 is CASSQDGGQPQHF. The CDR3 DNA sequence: TGCGCCAGCAGCCAAGACGGGGGTCAGCCCCAGCATTTT.

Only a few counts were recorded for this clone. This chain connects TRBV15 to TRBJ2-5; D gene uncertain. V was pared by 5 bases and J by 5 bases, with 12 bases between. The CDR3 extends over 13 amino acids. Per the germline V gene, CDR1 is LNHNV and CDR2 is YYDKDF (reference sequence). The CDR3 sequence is CATSRDRPETQYF. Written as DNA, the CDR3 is TGTGCCACCAGCCGCGACCGTCCGGAGACCCAGTACTTC. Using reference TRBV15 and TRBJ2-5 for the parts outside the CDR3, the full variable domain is DAMVIQNPRYQVTQFGKPVTLSCSQTLNHNVMYWYQQKSSQAPKLLFHYYDKDFNNEADTPDNFQSRRPNTSFCFLDIRSPGLGDTAMYLCATSRDRPETQYFGPGTRLLVL.

The CDR3 protein is CASSLRTVNEKLFF. CDR3 nucleotide sequence: TGTGCCAGCAGCCTTCGGACAGTCAATGAAAAACTGTTTTTT. The chain joins TRBV2 to TRBJ1-4; tentatively, D is TRBD1 (6 bases). V was cut by 6 bases and J by 5 bases, with 13 bases left in between. The CDR3 runs to 14 residues. CDR1 is SNHLY, CDR2 FYNNEI, per germline. The whole variable domain, remainder taken from reference TRBV2 and TRBJ1-4, is EPEVTQTPSHQVTQMGQEVILRCVPISNHLYFYWYRQILGQKVEFLVSFYNNEISEKSEIFDDQFSVERPDGSNFTLKIRSTKLEDSAMYFCASSLRTVNEKLFFGSGTQLSVL.

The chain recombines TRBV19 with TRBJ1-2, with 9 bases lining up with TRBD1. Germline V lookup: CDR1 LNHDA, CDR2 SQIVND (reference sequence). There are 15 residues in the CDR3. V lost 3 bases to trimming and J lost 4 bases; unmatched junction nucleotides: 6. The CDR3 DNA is TGTGCCAGTAGTATCGGGACAGGGTATAGCTATGGCTACACCTTC. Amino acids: CASSIGTGYSYGYTF.

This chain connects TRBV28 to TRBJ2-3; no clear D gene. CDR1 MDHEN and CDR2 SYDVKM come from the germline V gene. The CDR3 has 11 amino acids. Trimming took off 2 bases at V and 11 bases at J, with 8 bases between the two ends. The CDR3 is CASSLGRWQYF. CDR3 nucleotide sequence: TGTGCCAGCAGTTTAGGCAGGTGGCAGTATTTT.

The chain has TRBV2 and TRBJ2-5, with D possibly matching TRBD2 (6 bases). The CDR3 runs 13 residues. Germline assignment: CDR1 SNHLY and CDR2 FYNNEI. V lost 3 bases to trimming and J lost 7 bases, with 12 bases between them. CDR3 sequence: CASSERELRTQYF. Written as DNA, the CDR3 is TGTGCCAGCAGTGAGCGGGAACTAAGGACCCAGTACTTC.

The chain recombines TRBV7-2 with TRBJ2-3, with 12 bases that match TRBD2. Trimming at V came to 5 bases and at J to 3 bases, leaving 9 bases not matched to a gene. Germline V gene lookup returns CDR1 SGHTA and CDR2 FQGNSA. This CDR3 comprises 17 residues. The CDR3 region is CASSLGLAGGRTDTQYF. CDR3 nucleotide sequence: TGTGCCAGCAGCCTCGGTCTAGCGGGGGGGCGAACAGATACGCAGTATTTT.

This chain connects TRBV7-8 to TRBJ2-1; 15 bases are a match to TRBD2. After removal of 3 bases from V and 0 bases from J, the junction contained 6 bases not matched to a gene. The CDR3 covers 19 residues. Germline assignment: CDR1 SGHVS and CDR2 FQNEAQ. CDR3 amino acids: CASSFGTSGRRSSYNEQFF. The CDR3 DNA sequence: TGTGCCAGCAGCTTTGGGACTAGCGGGAGGCGGAGCTCCTACAATGAGCAGTTCTTC.

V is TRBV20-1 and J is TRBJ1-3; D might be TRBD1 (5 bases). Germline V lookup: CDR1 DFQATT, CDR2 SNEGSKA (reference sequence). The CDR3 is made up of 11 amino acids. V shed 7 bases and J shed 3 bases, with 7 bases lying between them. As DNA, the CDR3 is TGCAGTGTAGGGGTTGGAAACACCATATATTTT. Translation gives CSVGVGNTIYF.

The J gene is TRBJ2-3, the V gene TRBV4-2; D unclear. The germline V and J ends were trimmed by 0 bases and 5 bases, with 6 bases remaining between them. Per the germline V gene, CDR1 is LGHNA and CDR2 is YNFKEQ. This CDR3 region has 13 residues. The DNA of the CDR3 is TGTGCCAGCAGCCAAGATCAGGTAGATACGCAGTATTTT. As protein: CASSQDQVDTQYF.

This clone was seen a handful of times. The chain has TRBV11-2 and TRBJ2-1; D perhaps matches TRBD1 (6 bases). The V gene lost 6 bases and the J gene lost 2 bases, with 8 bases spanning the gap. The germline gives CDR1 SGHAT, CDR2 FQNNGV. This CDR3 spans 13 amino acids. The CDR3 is CASSYRAYNEQFF. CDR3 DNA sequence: TGTGCCAGCAGTTACAGGGCCTACAATGAGCAGTTCTTC. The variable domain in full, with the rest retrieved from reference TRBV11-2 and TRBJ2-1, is EAGVAQSPRYKIIEKRQSVAFWCNPISGHATLYWYQQILGQGPKLLIQFQNNGVVDDSQLPKDRFSAERLKGVDSTLKIQPAKLEDSAVYLCASSYRAYNEQFFGPGTRLTVL.

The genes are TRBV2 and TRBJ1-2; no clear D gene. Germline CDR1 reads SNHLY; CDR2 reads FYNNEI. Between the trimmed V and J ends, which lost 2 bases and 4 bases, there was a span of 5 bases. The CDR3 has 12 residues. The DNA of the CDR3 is TGTGCCAGCAGTGAACAGCCCTATGGCTACACCTTC. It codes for CASSEQPYGYTF. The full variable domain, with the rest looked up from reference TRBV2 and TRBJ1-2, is EPEVTQTPSHQVTQMGQEVILRCVPISNHLYFYWYRQILGQKVEFLVSFYNNEISEKSEIFDDQFSVERPDGSNFTLKIRSTKLEDSAMYFCASSEQPYGYTFGSGTRLTVV.

Written as DNA, the CDR3 is TGTGCCAGCAGCTTAATGAGCGGATTTTACAATGAGCAGTTCTTC. Translated: CASSLMSGFYNEQFF. V and J are TRBV11-1 and TRBJ2-1, with a tentative D call TRBD2 (5 bases). The CDR3 length is 15 residues. Germline-derived CDR1 and CDR2 are SGHAT and FQDESV (reference sequence). V dropped 2 bases and J dropped 4 bases, with 12 bases sitting between them.

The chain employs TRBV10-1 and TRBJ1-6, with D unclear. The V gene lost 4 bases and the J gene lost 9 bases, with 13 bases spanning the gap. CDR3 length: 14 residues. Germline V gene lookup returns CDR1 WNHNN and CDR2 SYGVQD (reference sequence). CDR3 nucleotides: TGCGCCAGCAGTGTGAAAAGGGAACCTTCACCCCTCCACTTT. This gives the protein CASSVKREPSPLHF.

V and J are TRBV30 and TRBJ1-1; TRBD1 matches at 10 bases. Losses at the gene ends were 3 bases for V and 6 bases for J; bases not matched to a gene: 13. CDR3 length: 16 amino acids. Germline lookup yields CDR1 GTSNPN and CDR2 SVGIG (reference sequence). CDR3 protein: CAWSPVLGTGVPEAFF. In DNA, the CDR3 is TGTGCCTGGAGCCCCGTCCTCGGGACAGGGGTCCCTGAAGCTTTCTTT.